This T cell receptor beta chain was observed in a study of PD-1 blockade in classical Hodgkin lymphoma. Each patient's relapse followed autologous stem cell transplantation, and brentuximab vedotin exposure varied. Clones were sequenced by immunoSEQ multiplex PCR, and TCRdb holds only the in-frame ones, with some missing. The data show approximately 84,000 clones, approximately 91% seen once. Germline lookup yields CDR1 MNHEY and CDR2 SMNVEV (reference sequence). V was cut by 2 bases and J by 4 bases, with 12 bases left in between. This CDR3 contains 15 residues. V usage is TRBV27 and J usage is TRBJ2-1; the D gene could be TRBD1 or TRBD2 (5 bases each). This TCR was recovered from a human donor with classical Hodgkin lymphoma. The sample in question was peripheral blood mononuclear cells (PBMCs), obtained at baseline. The CDR3 region has the DNA TGTGCCAGCAGTTTAAAGGGGACGGATTACAATGAGCAGTTCTTC. Translating gives CASSLKGTDYNEQFF.